The 3 T cell receptor beta chains given below trace back to one sample, sequenced in a study. Via MiXCR, TCRdb re-called the RT-PCR reads, giving one row per CDR3 protein. The sample contains more than 600,000 distinct CDR3 sequences, approximately 15% of which appear only once. The sample consisted of memory CD4+ T cells from blood. These receptor sequences come from a female donor in good health, serving as a healthy control.

The rearrangement uses TRBV7-6 and TRBJ2-1, with 9 bases fitting TRBD2. Trimming removed 5 bases from V and 6 bases from J; junction bases left unmatched: 11. The germline CDR1 and CDR2 sequences are SGHVS and FNYEAQ. This CDR3 contains 16 residues. Here the CDR3 reads CASSPTSGPDPNEQFF. In DNA, the CDR3 is TGTGCCAGCAGCCCGACTAGCGGCCCCGACCCCAATGAGCAGTTCTTC.

This clonotype was recorded many times. The V and J genes are TRBV12-3 or TRBV12-4 and TRBJ2-1, with D unresolved. With 0 bases removed from V and 0 bases from J, the gap between germline ends came to 12 bases. This CDR3 spans 17 amino acids. The CDR3 protein is CASSLALEETSYNEQFF. The CDR3 nucleotides are TGTGCCAGCAGTTTAGCCCTAGAAGAAACCTCCTACAATGAGCAGTTCTTC.

The chain has TRBV15 and TRBJ1-5; D call uncertain. The CDR3 runs to 18 residues. Germline CDR1 LNHNV, CDR2 YYDKDF (reference sequence). V lost 0 bases to trimming and J lost 5 bases, with 20 bases between them. CDR3 protein: CATSRDSPFPLEDQPQHF. DNA of the CDR3: TGTGCCACCAGCAGAGATTCCCCCTTTCCGCTAGAGGATCAGCCCCAGCATTTT.